This T cell receptor (beta chain) was obtained from a study of cytomegalovirus exposure and HLA in healthy donors. Study-level points and caveats: When a later analysis was performed, an Asian-associated ancestry cluster reportedly had fewer N-insertions than the roughly 700-donor mean.

PCR involved 60 Vbeta and 13 Jbeta primers. The protocol was immunoSEQ multiplex PCR, while the TCRdb copy is restricted to in-frame clones and leaves out a portion. The sample has around 200,000 clones, about four fifths seen once. CDR1 and CDR2 (germline): SGHRS, YFSETQ. The CDR3 sequence is 15 residues long. After removal of 2 bases from V and 3 bases from J, the junction contained 3 bases not matched to a gene. Details on this clone: Its antigen is unidentified.

The sequence derives from a man aged 25-45 years in good health and CMV-seropositive. The V call is TRBV5-1, the J call TRBJ1-4; the match to TRBD1 covers 8 bases. Sequences were obtained from PBMCs. CDR3 protein: CASSLNRGSNEKLFF. CDR3 DNA: TGCGCCAGCAGCTTAAACAGGGGGTCTAATGAAAAACTGTTTTTT.